These 9 T cell receptor beta chains came from one sample sequenced in a study of naive and memory T cell subsets. Both TRBC1 and TRBC2 were covered by a beta constant-region primer of two equimolar oligonucleotides. In TCRdb, the UMI-ligation and nested PCR reads were re-called with MiXCR into one record per CDR3 protein. The repertoire includes 84,000 or so distinct CDR3 sequences, 7% of them detected once, and 1.6% sits in the top ten. The sequenced sample was central memory CD4+ T cells from blood. These receptors came from a human donor in good health.

This clonotype was counted ten times or more. The DNA for the CDR3 is TGCAGCGTTGGACAAGCCCAAGAGACCCAGTACTTC. It translates to CSVGQAQETQYF. J is TRBJ2-5 and V is TRBV29-1; D is uncertain. The CDR3 is made up of 12 amino acids. Trimming pared 4 bases from V and 1 base from J, leaving 7 bases between. The germline V gene has CDR1 SQVTM and CDR2 ANQGSEA.

The chain carries TRBV6-1 and TRBJ1-1, with D uncertain. CDR3 length: 11 amino acids. Germline CDR1 and CDR2: MNHNS and SASEGT. Trimming removed 2 bases at V and 11 bases at J, with 9 bases between. The CDR3 DNA reads TGTGCCAGCAGTGAACTAGCGGGGGCTTTCTTT. Its protein is CASSELAGAFF.

This clonotype was recorded many times. The CDR3: CAAKGTGAGNTIYF. In DNA form, the CDR3 reads TGTGCCGCGAAAGGAACAGGCGCGGGAAACACCATATATTTT. The chain has TRBV19 and TRBJ1-3; D is perhaps TRBD1 (5 bases). Germline values: CDR1 LNHDA, CDR2 SQIVND (reference sequence). The CDR3 runs 14 residues. Trimming shortened V by 11 bases and J by 4 bases, and 18 bases separated the two germline ends.

This chain connects TRBV24-1 to TRBJ2-6, with unresolved D. Deletions cut 4 bases from V and 0 bases from J, with 9 bases between. This CDR3 has 16 amino acids. From germline, CDR1 is KGHDR and CDR2 SFDVKD. CDR3 sequence reads: CATSDQTRSGANVLTF. CDR3 nucleotides: TGTGCCACCAGTGACCAGACCCGCTCTGGGGCCAACGTCCTGACTTTC.

This clonotype has a count of ten or more. The chain couples TRBV18 to TRBJ2-5, with no clear D. Trimming stripped 2 bases from V and 5 bases from J, with 3 bases between. The CDR3 extends over 11 amino acids. Germline V gene sequence: CDR1 KGHSH, CDR2 LQKENI. The CDR3 spells CASSPSETQYF. Here the CDR3 DNA reads TGTGCCAGCTCACCAAGTGAGACCCAGTACTTC.

This clonotype was picked up a small number of times. The rearrangement joins TRBV20-1 to TRBJ2-3; 8 bases map to TRBD2. This CDR3 has 18 amino acids. Germline values: CDR1 DFQATT, CDR2 SNEGSKA (reference sequence). J was trimmed by 0 bases and V by 5 bases; bases with no gene match: 16. The DNA for the CDR3 is TGCAGTGCTCCGGGGTGGGGCGGGAGGCCCTCTAGCACAGATACGCAGTATTTT. Amino acid sequence: CSAPGWGGRPSSTDTQYF.

This rearrangement joins TRBV20-1 to TRBJ1-1; D is unresolved. The V end was cut by 6 bases, the J end by 5 bases, with 13 bases between. Germline CDR1 and CDR2: DFQATT and SNEGSKA (reference sequence). This CDR3 region has 12 residues. The CDR3 coding sequence is TGCAGTGCCGTAAGCCGGGCGACTGAAGCTTTCTTT. It specifies CSAVSRATEAFF.

This chain links TRBV3-1 with TRBJ2-2; 7 bases map to TRBD1. Germline V CDR1 and CDR2: LGHDT, YNNKEL (reference sequence). The junction had 7 bases not matched to a gene; V was cut back by 4 bases and J by 5 bases. The length of the CDR3 is 15 residues. The CDR3 loop is CASSPRTGVTGELFF. In DNA form, the CDR3 reads TGTGCCAGCAGCCCACGGACAGGAGTTACCGGGGAGCTGTTTTTT.

This clonotype was seen repeatedly, ten times or more. This rearrangement joins TRBV5-1 to TRBJ2-1; 8 positions agree with TRBD1. Trimming cost V 4 bases and J 4 bases; bases outside gene matches: 13. This CDR3 contains 17 residues. Germline values: CDR1 SGHRS, CDR2 YFSETQ. CDR3 amino acids: CASSSGDGTGRYNEQFF. The CDR3 bases are TGCGCCAGCAGCAGTGGCGACGGGACAGGTCGATACAATGAGCAGTTCTTC.